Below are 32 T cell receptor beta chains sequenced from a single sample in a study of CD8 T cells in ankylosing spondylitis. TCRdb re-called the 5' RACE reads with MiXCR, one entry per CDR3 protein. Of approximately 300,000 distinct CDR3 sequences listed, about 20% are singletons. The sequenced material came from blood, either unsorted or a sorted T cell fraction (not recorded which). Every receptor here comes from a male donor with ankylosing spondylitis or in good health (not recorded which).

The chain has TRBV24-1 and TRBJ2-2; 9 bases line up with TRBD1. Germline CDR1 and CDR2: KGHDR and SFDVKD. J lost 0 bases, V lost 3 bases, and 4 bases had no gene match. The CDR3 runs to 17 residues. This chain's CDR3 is CATSDERQGANTGELFF. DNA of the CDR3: TGTGCCACCAGTGATGAACGACAGGGGGCGAACACCGGGGAGCTGTTTTTT.

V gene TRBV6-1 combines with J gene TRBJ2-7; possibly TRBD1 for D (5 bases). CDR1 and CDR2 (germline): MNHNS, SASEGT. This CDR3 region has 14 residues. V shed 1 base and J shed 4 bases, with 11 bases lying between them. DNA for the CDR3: TGTGCCAGCAGTGAAGTCGGACACCCATACGAGCAGTACGTC. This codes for CASSEVGHPYEQYV.

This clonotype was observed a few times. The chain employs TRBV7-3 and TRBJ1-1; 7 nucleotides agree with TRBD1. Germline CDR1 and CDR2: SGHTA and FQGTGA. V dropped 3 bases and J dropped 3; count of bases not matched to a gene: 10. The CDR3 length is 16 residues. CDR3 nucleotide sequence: TGTGCCAGCAGCTTCACATACAGGGGTAGGGACACTGAAGCTTTCTTT. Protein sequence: CASSFTYRGRDTEAFF.

The CDR3 loop is CASSNPGVSGANVLTF. CDR3 bases: TGCGCCAGCAGCAACCCAGGGGTTTCTGGGGCCAACGTCCTGACTTTC. J is TRBJ2-6 and V is TRBV5-1; TRBD1 is a possible D gene (6 bases). CDR1 SGHRS and CDR2 YFSETQ come from the germline V gene. Deletions cut 4 bases from V and 1 base from J, with 12 bases between. The CDR3 has 16 residues.

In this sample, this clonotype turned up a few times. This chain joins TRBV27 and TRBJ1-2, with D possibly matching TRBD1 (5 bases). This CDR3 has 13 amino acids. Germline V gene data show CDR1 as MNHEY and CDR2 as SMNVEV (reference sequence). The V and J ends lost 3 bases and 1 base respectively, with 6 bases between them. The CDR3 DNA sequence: TGTGCCAGCAGTTTGGGGGTTAACTATGGCTACACCTTC. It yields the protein CASSLGVNYGYTF.

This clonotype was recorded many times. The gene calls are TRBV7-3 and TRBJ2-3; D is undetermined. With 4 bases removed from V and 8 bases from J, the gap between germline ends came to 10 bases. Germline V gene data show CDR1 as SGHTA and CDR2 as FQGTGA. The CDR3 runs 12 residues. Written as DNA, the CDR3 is TGTGCCAGCAGCTCTACATTGGGTACGCAGTATTTT. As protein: CASSSTLGTQYF. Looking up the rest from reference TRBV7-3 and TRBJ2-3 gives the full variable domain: GAGVSQTPSNKVTEKGKYVELRCDPISGHTALYWYRQSLGQGPEFLIYFQGTGAADDSGLPNDRFFAVRPEGSVSTLKIQRTERGDSAVYLCASSSTLGTQYFGPGTRLTVL.

The CDR3 nucleotides are TGTGCCAGTAGTATAACACCGGGGAGAACCTATGAGCAGTTCTTC. It specifies CASSITPGRTYEQFF. This chain links TRBV19 with TRBJ2-1; D is possibly TRBD2 (5 bases). CDR1 is LNHDA, CDR2 SQIVND, per germline (reference sequence). Trimming pared 2 bases from V and 8 bases from J, leaving 16 bases between. This CDR3 contains 15 residues.

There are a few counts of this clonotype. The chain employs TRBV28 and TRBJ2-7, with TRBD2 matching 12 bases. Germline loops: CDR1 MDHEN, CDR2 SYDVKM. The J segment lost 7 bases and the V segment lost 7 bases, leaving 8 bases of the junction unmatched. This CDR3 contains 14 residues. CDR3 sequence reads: CASTPTSGSGEQYV. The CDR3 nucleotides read TGTGCCAGCACCCCGACTAGCGGGAGTGGTGAGCAGTACGTC.

CDR3 sequence: CASTLGGWTEAFF. The CDR3 DNA reads as TGTGCCAGCACCTTAGGGGGTTGGACTGAAGCTTTCTTT. This chain uses TRBV6-1 with TRBJ1-1, with D maybe TRBD1 (6 bases). Looked up from germline, CDR1 is MNHNS and CDR2 is SASEGT. V was clipped by 7 bases and J by 5 bases, with 14 bases between them. The CDR3 is made up of 13 amino acids.

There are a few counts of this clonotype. CDR3 protein: CASSPPEDSGNTIYF. The CDR3 region has the DNA TGCGCCAGCAGCCCCCCGGAAGACTCTGGAAACACCATATATTTT. The chain uses TRBV5-1 and TRBJ1-3, with unresolved D. CDR3 size: 15 residues. The V and J ends lost 4 bases and 0 bases respectively, with 11 bases between them. In germline, CDR1 is SGHRS, CDR2 YFSETQ. Together with reference TRBV5-1 and TRBJ1-3, the CDR3 gives the full variable domain: KAGVTQTPRYLIKTRGQQVTLSCSPISGHRSVSWYQQTPGQGLQFLFEYFSETQRNKGNFPGRFSGRQFSNSRSEMNVSTLELGDSALYLCASSPPEDSGNTIYFGEGSWLTVV.

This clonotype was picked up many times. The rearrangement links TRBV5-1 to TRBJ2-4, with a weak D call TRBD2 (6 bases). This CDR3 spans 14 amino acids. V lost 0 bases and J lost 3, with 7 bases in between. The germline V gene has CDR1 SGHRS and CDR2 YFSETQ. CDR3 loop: CASSLEGGKNIQYF. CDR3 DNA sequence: TGCGCCAGCAGCTTGGAGGGAGGCAAAAACATTCAGTACTTC.

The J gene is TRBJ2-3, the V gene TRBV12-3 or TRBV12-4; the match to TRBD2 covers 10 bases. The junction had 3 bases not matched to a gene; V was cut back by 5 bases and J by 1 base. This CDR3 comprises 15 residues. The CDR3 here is CASSITSGGTDTQYF. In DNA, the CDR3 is TGTGCCAGCAGTATCACTAGCGGGGGCACAGATACGCAGTATTTT.

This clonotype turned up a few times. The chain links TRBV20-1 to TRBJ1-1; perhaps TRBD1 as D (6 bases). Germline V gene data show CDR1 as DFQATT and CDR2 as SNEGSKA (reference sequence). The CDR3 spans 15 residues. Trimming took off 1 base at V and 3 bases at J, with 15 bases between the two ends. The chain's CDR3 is CSARGVGGRDTEAFF. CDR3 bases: TGCAGTGCTAGAGGTGTGGGGGGCCGGGACACTGAAGCTTTCTTT.

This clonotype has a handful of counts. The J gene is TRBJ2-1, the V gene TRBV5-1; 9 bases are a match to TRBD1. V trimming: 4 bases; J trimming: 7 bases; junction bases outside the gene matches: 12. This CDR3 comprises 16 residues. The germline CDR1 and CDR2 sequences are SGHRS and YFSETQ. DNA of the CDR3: TGCGCCAGCAGCCCTTCCGGCGGACAGGGGTTGAATGAGCAGTTCTTC. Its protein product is CASSPSGGQGLNEQFF. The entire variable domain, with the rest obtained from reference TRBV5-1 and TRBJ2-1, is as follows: KAGVTQTPRYLIKTRGQQVTLSCSPISGHRSVSWYQQTPGQGLQFLFEYFSETQRNKGNFPGRFSGRQFSNSRSEMNVSTLELGDSALYLCASSPSGGQGLNEQFFGPGTRLTVL.

The CDR3, as DNA: TGCAGTGCGGAAGACAGGGGGAAACCCTACGAGCAGTGCGTC. Its translation is CSAEDRGKPYEQCV. V is TRBV20-1 and J is TRBJ2-7; 9 bases fit TRBD1. Germline values: CDR1 DFQATT, CDR2 SNEGSKA (reference sequence). The CDR3 is 14 amino acids.

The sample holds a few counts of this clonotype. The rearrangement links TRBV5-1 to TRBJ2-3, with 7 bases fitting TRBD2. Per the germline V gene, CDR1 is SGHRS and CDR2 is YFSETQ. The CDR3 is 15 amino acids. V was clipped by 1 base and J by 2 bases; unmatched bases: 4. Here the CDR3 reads CASSLRLAHTDTQYF. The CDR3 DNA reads TGCGCCAGCAGCTTGAGACTAGCACACACAGATACGCAGTATTTT. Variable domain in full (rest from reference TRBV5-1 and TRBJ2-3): KAGVTQTPRYLIKTRGQQVTLSCSPISGHRSVSWYQQTPGQGLQFLFEYFSETQRNKGNFPGRFSGRQFSNSRSEMNVSTLELGDSALYLCASSLRLAHTDTQYFGPGTRLTVL.

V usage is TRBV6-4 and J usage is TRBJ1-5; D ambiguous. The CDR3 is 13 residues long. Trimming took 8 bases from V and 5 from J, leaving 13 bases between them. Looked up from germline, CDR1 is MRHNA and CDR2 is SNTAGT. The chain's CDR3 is CASSLAEHQPQHF. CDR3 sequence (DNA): TGTGCCAGCTCGTTGGCAGAACATCAGCCCCAGCATTTT.

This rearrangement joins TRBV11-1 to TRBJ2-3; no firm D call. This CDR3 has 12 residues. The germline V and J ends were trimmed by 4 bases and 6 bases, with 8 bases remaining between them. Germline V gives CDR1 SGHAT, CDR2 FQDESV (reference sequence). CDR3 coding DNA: TGTGCCAGCAGCTCATACCTGGATACGCAGTATTTT. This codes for CASSSYLDTQYF.

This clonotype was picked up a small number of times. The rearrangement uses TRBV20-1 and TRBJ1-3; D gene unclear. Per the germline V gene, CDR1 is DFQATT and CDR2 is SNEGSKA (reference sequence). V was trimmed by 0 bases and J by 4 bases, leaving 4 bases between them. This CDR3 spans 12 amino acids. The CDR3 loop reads CSARDPGNTIYF. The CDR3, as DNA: TGCAGTGCTAGAGATCCGGGAAACACCATATATTTT.

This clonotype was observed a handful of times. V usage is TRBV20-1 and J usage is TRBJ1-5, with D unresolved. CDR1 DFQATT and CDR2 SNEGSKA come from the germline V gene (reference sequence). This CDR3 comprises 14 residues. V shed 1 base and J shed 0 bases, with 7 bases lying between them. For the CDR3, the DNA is TGCAGTGCTAGAGTCGGTGATAGCAATCAGCCCCAGCATTTT. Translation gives CSARVGDSNQPQHF.

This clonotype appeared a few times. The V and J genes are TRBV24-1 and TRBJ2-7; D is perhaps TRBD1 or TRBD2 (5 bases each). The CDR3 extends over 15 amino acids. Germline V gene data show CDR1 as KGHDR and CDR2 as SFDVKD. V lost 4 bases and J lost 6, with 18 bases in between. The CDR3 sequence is CATSEPTPGTFEQYV. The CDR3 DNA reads TGTGCCACCAGTGAGCCTACCCCCGGGACCTTCGAGCAGTACGTC.

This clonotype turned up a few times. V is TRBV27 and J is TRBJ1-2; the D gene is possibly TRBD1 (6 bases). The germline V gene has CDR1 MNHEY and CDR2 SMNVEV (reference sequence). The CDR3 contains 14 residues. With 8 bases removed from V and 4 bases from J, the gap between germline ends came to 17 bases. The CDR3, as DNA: TGTGCCAGCGCGAGGACAGCTGAAATCTATGGCTACACCTTC. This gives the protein CASARTAEIYGYTF.

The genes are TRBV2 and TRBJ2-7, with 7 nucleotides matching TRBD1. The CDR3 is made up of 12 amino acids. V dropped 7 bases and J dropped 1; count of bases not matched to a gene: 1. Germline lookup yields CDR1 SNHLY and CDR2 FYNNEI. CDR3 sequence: CASNRGSYEQYV. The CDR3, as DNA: TGTGCCAGCAACAGGGGATCCTACGAGCAGTACGTC.

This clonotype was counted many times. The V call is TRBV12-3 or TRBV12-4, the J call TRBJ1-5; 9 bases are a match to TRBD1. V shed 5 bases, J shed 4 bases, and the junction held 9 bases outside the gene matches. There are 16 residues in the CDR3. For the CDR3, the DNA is TGTGCCAGCAGTACACGGACAGGGGCACTAAATCAGCCCCAGCATTTT. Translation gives CASSTRTGALNQPQHF.

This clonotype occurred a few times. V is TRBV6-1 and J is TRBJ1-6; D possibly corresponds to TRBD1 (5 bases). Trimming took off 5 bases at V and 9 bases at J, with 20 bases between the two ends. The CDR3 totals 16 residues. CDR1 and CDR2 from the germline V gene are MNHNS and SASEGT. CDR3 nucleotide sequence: TGTGCCAGCAGTCGGGACGGGCTCCCCTCTCCTTCACCCCTCCACTTT. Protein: CASSRDGLPSPSPLHF.

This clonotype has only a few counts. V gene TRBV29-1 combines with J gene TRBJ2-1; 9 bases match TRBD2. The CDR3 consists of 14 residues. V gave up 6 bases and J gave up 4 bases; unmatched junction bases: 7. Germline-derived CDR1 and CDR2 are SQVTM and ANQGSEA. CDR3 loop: CSVRPTSGYNEQFF. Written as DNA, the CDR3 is TGCAGCGTAAGACCGACTAGCGGATACAATGAGCAGTTCTTC.

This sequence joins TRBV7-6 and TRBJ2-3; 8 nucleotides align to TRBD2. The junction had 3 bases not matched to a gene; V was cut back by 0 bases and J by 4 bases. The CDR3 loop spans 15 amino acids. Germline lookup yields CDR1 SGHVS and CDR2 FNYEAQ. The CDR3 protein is CASSLATSESDTQYF. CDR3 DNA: TGTGCCAGCAGCTTAGCGACTAGCGAATCAGATACGCAGTATTTT.

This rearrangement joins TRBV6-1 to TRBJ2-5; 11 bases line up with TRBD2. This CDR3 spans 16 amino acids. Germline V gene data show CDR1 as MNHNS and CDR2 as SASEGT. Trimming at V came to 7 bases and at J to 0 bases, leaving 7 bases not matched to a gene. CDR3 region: CASTRLAGIYQETQYF. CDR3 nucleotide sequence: TGTGCCAGCACCCGACTAGCGGGGATATACCAAGAGACCCAGTACTTC.

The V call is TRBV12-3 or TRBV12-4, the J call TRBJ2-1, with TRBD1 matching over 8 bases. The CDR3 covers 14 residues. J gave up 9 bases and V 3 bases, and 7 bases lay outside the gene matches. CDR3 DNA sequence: TGTGCCAGCAGTTTTCGGACAGGGCGAGGTGAGCAGTTCTTC. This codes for CASSFRTGRGEQFF.

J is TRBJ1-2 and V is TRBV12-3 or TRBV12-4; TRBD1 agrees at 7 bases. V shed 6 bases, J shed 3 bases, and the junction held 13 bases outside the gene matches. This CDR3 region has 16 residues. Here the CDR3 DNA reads TGTGCCAGCAGCCCGAGAATGACAGGGAATTACTATGGCTACACCTTC. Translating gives CASSPRMTGNYYGYTF.

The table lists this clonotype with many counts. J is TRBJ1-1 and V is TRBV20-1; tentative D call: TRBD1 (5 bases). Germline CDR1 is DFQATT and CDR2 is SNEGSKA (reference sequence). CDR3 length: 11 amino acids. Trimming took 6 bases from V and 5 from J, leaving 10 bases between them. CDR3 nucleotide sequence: TGCAGTGCGGCAGGGTTGACTGAAGCTTTCTTT. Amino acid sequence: CSAAGLTEAFF.

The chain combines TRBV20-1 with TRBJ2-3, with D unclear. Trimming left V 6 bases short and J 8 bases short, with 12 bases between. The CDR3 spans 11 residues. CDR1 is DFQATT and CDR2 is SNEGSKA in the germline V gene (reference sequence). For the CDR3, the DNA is TGCAGTGCCACCAGAACGGGTACGCAGTATTTT. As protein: CSATRTGTQYF.